This T cell receptor (beta chain) is from a study of blood T cell repertoires in COVID-19. Study at large: There were acute and convalescent COVID-19 samples, and they came from the United States, Italy and Spain.

The germline V and J ends were trimmed by 0 bases and 3 bases, with 9 bases remaining between them. Per the germline V gene, CDR1 is MNHNS and CDR2 is SASEGT. CDR3 length: 14 amino acids. Authors' analysis steps: Researchers report that nucleated cell counts were estimated from reference gene primer amplification. Profiled with immunoSEQ multiplex PCR; TCRdb holds only in-frame clones, not every one. V and J calls plus clone size are reproduced from that table; the DNA served to infer D and trimming. The sample has 75,000 to 95,000 clones, 90% seen once. This sequence originates from a man aged 55 to 69 with acute or convalescent COVID-19. The sequencing sample was made of peripheral blood. The V gene is TRBV6-1, the J gene TRBJ2-7; a weak D match, TRBD1 (5 bases). The CDR3 loop is CASSEATDSYEQYF. In DNA form, the CDR3 reads TGTGCCAGCAGTGAAGCAACTGACAGCTACGAGCAGTACTTC.